What follows describes a single T cell receptor beta chain. The antigen is undetermined. This sample is part of a study of cytomegalovirus exposure and HLA in healthy donors. Study overall: A data release that came early held roughly 80 million unique TCRs from HLA-typed donors. Regarding the study as a whole: Analyzed later, association rates of TCRs varied across HLA loci, with DRB1 most and HLA-C fewest.

Trimming left V 5 bases short and J 4 bases short, with 17 bases between. Germline V gene sequence: CDR1 MNHEY, CDR2 SVGAGI. CDR3 length equals 15 residues. Vbeta (60) and Jbeta (13) primers were used in the PCR. The data were produced by immunoSEQ multiplex PCR, yet TCRdb's version contains in-frame clones alone and is incomplete. The table records 100,000 or so clones, about 80% of them present only once. The V and J genes are TRBV6-5 and TRBJ1-2, with a weak D call TRBD1 (5 bases). Sequencing was carried out using PBMCs. The clonotype originates from a man younger than 45 in good health and CMV-seropositive. CDR3 sequence: CASSSTGAGLYGYTF. Here the CDR3 DNA reads TGTGCCAGCAGTAGCACTGGGGCTGGCCTCTATGGCTACACCTTC.